Below are 27 T cell receptor beta chains sequenced from a single sample in a study of blood T cell repertoires in COVID-19. Profiled with immunoSEQ multiplex PCR; TCRdb holds only in-frame clones, not every one. The sample carries 200,000 to 250,000 clones, more than 70% recorded once. Material: peripheral blood. The receptors derive from a man aged 80 or over with acute or convalescent COVID-19.

This chain links TRBV12-1 with TRBJ1-6; the table gives TRBD1 as D, unverified against the DNA. TRBV12-1 is a recognized pseudogene. The CDR3 is made up of 16 amino acids. This chain's CDR3 is CASSLTGEAKDSPLHF. The CDR3 DNA reads as TGTGCCAGCAGCCTAACAGGGGAGGCCAAGGATTCACCCCTCCACTTT.

The rearrangement uses TRBV6-5 and TRBJ2-5, with 7 bases fitting TRBD1. Looked up from germline, CDR1 is MNHEY and CDR2 is SVGAGI. After removal of 10 bases from V and 2 bases from J, the junction contained 10 bases not matched to a gene. This CDR3 is 14 amino acids long. Written as DNA, the CDR3 is TGTGCCAACGACTTCGGGACAGCTCAAGAGACCCAGTACTTC. The encoded protein is CANDFGTAQETQYF.

The genes are TRBV3-1 (or the pseudogene TRBV3-2) and TRBJ2-7, with TRBD2 identical over 9 bases. V dropped 6 bases and J dropped 5; count of bases not matched to a gene: 8. Germline CDR1 LGHDT, CDR2 YNNKEL (reference sequence). CDR3 length: 14 amino acids. For the CDR3, the DNA is TGTGCCAGCAGTCACCGGGGACTAGCAAACGAGCAGTACTTC. Protein product: CASSHRGLANEQYF.

This clone has only a few counts. The gene calls are TRBV19 and TRBJ2-4, with TRBD2 matching 10 bases. CDR1 is LNHDA, CDR2 SQIVND, per germline (reference sequence). J lost 0 bases, V lost 7 bases, and 12 bases had no gene match. The CDR3 runs to 18 residues. CDR3 protein: CASTSSGGLILAKNIQYF. In DNA form, the CDR3 reads TGTGCCAGTACCTCTAGCGGGGGCCTTATTTTAGCCAAAAACATTCAGTACTTC.

The chain carries TRBV5-6 and TRBJ1-1; TRBD1 matches at 8 bases. Germline CDR1 and CDR2: SGHDT and YYEEEE. The CDR3 length is 15 residues. The ends lost 3 bases at V and 6 bases at J; junction bases unmatched: 10. The CDR3 bases are TGTGCCAGCAGCTCTGGGGGGAACAGGGGGTCTGAAGCTTTCTTT. Translation: CASSSGGNRGSEAFF.

The rearrangement uses TRBV2 and TRBJ2-1, with 7 positions matching TRBD2. Germline values: CDR1 SNHLY, CDR2 FYNNEI. V trimming: 7 bases; J trimming: 3 bases; junction bases outside the gene matches: 18. There are 18 residues in the CDR3. The CDR3 DNA follows: TGTGCCAGCAACCTACGGAAGGGAGGGCCGTCTGGCTACAATGAGCAGTTCTTC. This gives the protein CASNLRKGGPSGYNEQFF.

The chain links TRBV28 to TRBJ1-1; 9 bases line up with TRBD1. This CDR3 comprises 17 residues. V lost 8 bases and J lost 6; bases outside the gene matches: 19. Germline lookup yields CDR1 MDHEN and CDR2 SYDVKM. CDR3 protein: CASGELPGQGNIAEAFF. CDR3 bases: TGTGCCAGCGGAGAGTTACCGGGACAGGGTAATATCGCTGAAGCTTTCTTT.

V is TRBV28 and J is TRBJ1-6; 9 bases agree with TRBD1. Losses at the gene ends were 6 bases for V and 5 bases for J; bases not matched to a gene: 8. The CDR3 contains 16 residues. Germline values: CDR1 MDHEN, CDR2 SYDVKM. This chain's CDR3 is CASSPAGTGHNSPLHF. CDR3 coding DNA: TGTGCCAGCAGCCCCGCCGGGACAGGGCATAATTCACCCCTCCACTTT.

V usage is TRBV7-9 and J usage is TRBJ1-2; 7 bases match TRBD1. V shed 5 bases and J 5 bases; nucleotides not matched to a gene: 2. The germline CDR1 and CDR2 sequences are SEHNR and FQNEAQ (reference sequence). The CDR3 covers 12 residues. The CDR3 reads CASSEQGYGYTF. Here the CDR3 DNA reads TGTGCCAGCAGCGAACAGGGGTATGGCTACACCTTC.

The V gene is TRBV4-2, the J gene TRBJ2-7, with D perhaps TRBD1 (6 bases). The CDR3 loop spans 15 amino acids. V was trimmed by 0 bases and J by 2 bases, leaving 11 bases between them. The V gene's germline CDR1 is LGHNA and CDR2 YNFKEQ. CDR3 sequence: CASSQDETGAYEQYF. The DNA of the CDR3 is TGTGCCAGCAGCCAAGACGAGACAGGTGCCTACGAGCAGTACTTC.

In DNA, the CDR3 is TGTGCCAGTAGTGGCGGGTCTTTCCGCAATCAGCCCCAGCATTTT. Its translation is CASSGGSFRNQPQHF. The V and J genes are TRBV19 and TRBJ1-5; D uncertain. The CDR3 extends over 15 amino acids. Trimming shortened V by 5 bases and J by 2 bases, and 13 bases separated the two germline ends. Looked up from germline, CDR1 is LNHDA and CDR2 is SQIVND (reference sequence).

CDR3 nucleotides: TGCGCCAGCAGAACGACAGGGGATAGAACAGATACGCAGTATTTT. Amino acid sequence: CASRTTGDRTDTQYF. The chain combines TRBV5-1 with TRBJ2-3; 8 bases are shared with TRBD1. The CDR3 sequence is 15 residues long. The germline V gene has CDR1 SGHRS and CDR2 YFSETQ. The ends lost 5 bases at V and 3 bases at J; junction bases unmatched: 8.

Only a few counts were recorded for this clone. V gene TRBV19 combines with J gene TRBJ1-1; D remains unclear. The CDR3 loop spans 11 amino acids. V was clipped by 5 bases and J by 1 base, with 2 bases between them. Germline lookup yields CDR1 LNHDA and CDR2 SQIVND (reference sequence). The CDR3 DNA reads as TGTGCCAGTAGTCAGAACACTGAAGCTTTCTTT. Amino acids: CASSQNTEAFF.

The V and J genes are TRBV5-1 and TRBJ2-3; 8 bases agree with TRBD1. The V gene's germline CDR1 is SGHRS and CDR2 YFSETQ. The CDR3 has 14 residues. The V gene end was trimmed by 3 bases and the J gene end by 4 bases; junction bases not matched to a gene: 4. The DNA for the CDR3 is TGCGCCAGCAGCTCGAAACAGGGGGCAGATACGCAGTATTTT. Amino acids: CASSSKQGADTQYF.

This rearrangement joins TRBV6-5 to TRBJ2-7; TRBD1 matches 9 bases. This CDR3 is built from 15 residues. V gave up 7 bases and J gave up 1 base; unmatched junction bases: 8. CDR1 is MNHEY, CDR2 SVGAGI, per germline. CDR3 nucleotides: TGTGCCAGCAAGGTAGGGACAGGGACTTCCTACGAGCAGTACTTC. This sequence encodes CASKVGTGTSYEQYF.

This clone was detected many times. The CDR3 spells CASSYEAANSPLHF. CDR3 nucleotides: TGTGCCAGCAGTTACGAGGCAGCCAATTCACCCCTCCACTTT. The genes are TRBV6-5 and TRBJ1-6; D gene ambiguous. Germline lookup yields CDR1 MNHEY and CDR2 SVGAGI. The V end lost 2 bases, the J end lost 7 bases, and 9 bases lay between the germline ends. This CDR3 spans 14 amino acids.

This clone was counted between two and nine times. V gene TRBV7-2 combines with J gene TRBJ1-6; D ambiguous. The CDR3 totals 17 residues. V lost 0 bases to trimming and J lost 9 bases, with 18 bases between them. Germline V gene data show CDR1 as SGHTA and CDR2 as FQGNSA. Here the CDR3 DNA reads TGTGCCAGCAGCTTAGCGCGACCCCCACCTATAGCTTCACCCCTCCACTTT. It specifies CASSLARPPPIASPLHF.

The J gene is TRBJ2-5, the V gene TRBV5-5; 14 nucleotides align to TRBD2. CDR3 length: 19 residues. V trimming: 2 bases; J trimming: 2 bases; junction bases outside the gene matches: 11. The germline V gene has CDR1 SGHKS and CDR2 YYEKEE (reference sequence). In nucleotides, the CDR3 is TGTGCCAGCAGCTTCAGGGACGGCGGACTAGCGGGGGGTCAAGAGACCCAGTACTTC. This codes for CASSFRDGGLAGGQETQYF.

The gene calls are TRBV3-1 (or the pseudogene TRBV3-2) and TRBJ2-1; D is perhaps TRBD2 (5 bases). Germline loops: CDR1 LGHDT, CDR2 YNNKEL (reference sequence). CDR3 size: 17 residues. The V end lost 4 bases, the J end lost 8 bases, and 24 bases lay between the germline ends. This CDR3 is CASSPTSSPLRTDEQFF. In DNA form, the CDR3 reads TGTGCCAGCAGCCCGACCTCTAGCCCTTTGAGGACCGATGAGCAGTTCTTC.

The gene calls are TRBV10-1 and TRBJ1-5, with D possibly being TRBD1 (5 bases). Looked up from germline, CDR1 is WNHNN and CDR2 is SYGVQD (reference sequence). The V end lost 11 bases, the J end lost 0 bases, and 11 bases lay between the germline ends. The length of the CDR3 is 13 residues. The CDR3 region is CAPFRDSNQPQHF. CDR3 in DNA: TGCGCCCCCTTCAGGGATAGCAATCAGCCCCAGCATTTT.

This clone was seen more than once but under ten times. Here the CDR3 DNA reads TGTGCCAGCAGCTTAGAGTACAGGGTTAACTATGGCTACACCTTC. Amino acid sequence: CASSLEYRVNYGYTF. The rearrangement joins TRBV7-2 to TRBJ1-2; TRBD1 is a possible D gene (6 bases). The CDR3 covers 15 residues. Trimming removed 1 base from V and 1 base from J, with 10 bases in between. Germline CDR1 reads SGHTA; CDR2 reads FQGNSA.

The chain couples TRBV15 to TRBJ1-1; the D gene is possibly TRBD1 (5 bases). Germline CDR1 reads LNHNV; CDR2 reads YYDKDF (reference sequence). V was cut by 5 bases and J by 10 bases, with 14 bases left in between. The CDR3 runs 12 residues. The CDR3 region has the DNA TGTGCCACCAGCCCACGCTACCAGGGAGCTTTCTTT. Encoded protein: CATSPRYQGAFF. Complete variable domain (other parts from reference TRBV15 and TRBJ1-1): DAMVIQNPRYQVTQFGKPVTLSCSQTLNHNVMYWYQQKSSQAPKLLFHYYDKDFNNEADTPDNFQSRRPNTSFCFLDIRSPGLGDTAMYLCATSPRYQGAFFGQGTRLTVV.

The chain uses TRBV7-3 and TRBJ2-1; the match to TRBD1 covers 9 bases. The length of the CDR3 is 15 residues. The germline V gene has CDR1 SGHTA and CDR2 FQGTGA. After removal of 3 bases from V and 2 bases from J, the junction contained 2 bases not matched to a gene. Here the CDR3 DNA reads TGTGCCAGCAGCTTCCGACAGGGGGCCTACAATGAGCAGTTCTTC. The encoded protein is CASSFRQGAYNEQFF.

This sequence joins TRBV5-1 and TRBJ2-7; 7 bases are shared with TRBD1. V lost 3 bases to trimming and J lost 0 bases; unmatched junction nucleotides: 6. Germline V lookup: CDR1 SGHRS, CDR2 YFSETQ. This CDR3 is 15 amino acids long. DNA for the CDR3: TGCGCCAGCAGCTGGGGACAGTCCTCCTCCTACGAGCAGTACTTC. It translates to CASSWGQSSSYEQYF.

The V and J genes are TRBV28 and TRBJ2-3, with D possibly matching TRBD2 (6 bases). Germline assignment: CDR1 MDHEN and CDR2 SYDVKM. The germline V and J ends were trimmed by 5 bases and 0 bases, with 12 bases remaining between them. The CDR3 is 15 residues long. The CDR3 DNA follows: TGTGCCAGCAGTGGTAGCGGTGCTAGCACAGATACGCAGTATTTT. Residues: CASSGSGASTDTQYF.

CDR3 nucleotide sequence: TGCGCCAGCAGCCAAGACAGGGACACTGAAGCTTTCTTT. Translation: CASSQDRDTEAFF. The chain combines TRBV4-1 with TRBJ1-1; D is possibly TRBD1 (5 bases). The CDR3 sequence is 13 residues long. V was pared by 0 bases and J by 3 bases, with 5 bases between. CDR1 MGHRA and CDR2 YSYEKL come from the germline V gene.

The V gene is TRBV27, the J gene TRBJ2-5; 13 bases align to TRBD2. The length of the CDR3 is 18 residues. With V trimmed by 8 bases and J by 1 base, 13 bases remained unmatched. Germline CDR1 reads MNHEY; CDR2 reads SMNVEV (reference sequence). The CDR3 DNA sequence: TGTGCCAGCCGGTCGGGACTAGCGGGGAGAAAATCCCAAGAGACCCAGTACTTC. Translating gives CASRSGLAGRKSQETQYF.